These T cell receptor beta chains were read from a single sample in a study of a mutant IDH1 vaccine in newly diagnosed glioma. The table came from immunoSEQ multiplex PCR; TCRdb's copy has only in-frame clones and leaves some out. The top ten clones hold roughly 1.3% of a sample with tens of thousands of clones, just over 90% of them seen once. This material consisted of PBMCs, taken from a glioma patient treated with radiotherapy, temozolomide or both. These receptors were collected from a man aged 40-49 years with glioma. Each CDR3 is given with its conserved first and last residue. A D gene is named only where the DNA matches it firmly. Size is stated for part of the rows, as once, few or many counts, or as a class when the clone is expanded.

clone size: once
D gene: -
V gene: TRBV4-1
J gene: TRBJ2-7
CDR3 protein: CASSQHTGLEQYF
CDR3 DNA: TGCGCCAGCAGCCAACATACAGGGCTCGAGCAGTACTTC

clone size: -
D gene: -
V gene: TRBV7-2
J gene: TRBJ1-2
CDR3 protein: CASSLATSYGYTF
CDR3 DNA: TGTGCCAGCAGCTTAGCCACATCATATGGCTACACCTTC

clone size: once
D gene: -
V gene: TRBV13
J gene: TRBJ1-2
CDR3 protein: CASSPGTFGYTF
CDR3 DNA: TGTGCCAGCAGCCCAGGGACATTTGGCTACACCTTC

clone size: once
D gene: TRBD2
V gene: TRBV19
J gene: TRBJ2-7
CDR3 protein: CASTRESGRGTQYF
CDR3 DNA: TGTGCCAGTACCCGAGAGTCTGGGCGGGGGACGCAGTACTTC

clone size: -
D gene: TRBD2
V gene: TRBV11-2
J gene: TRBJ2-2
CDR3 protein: CASSLVGGADGELFF
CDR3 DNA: TGTGCCAGCAGCTTAGTCGGGGGGGCTGACGGGGAGCTGTTTTTT

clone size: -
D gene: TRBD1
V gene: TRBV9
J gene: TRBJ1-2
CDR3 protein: CASSVGTALYGYTF
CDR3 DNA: TGTGCCAGCAGCGTTGGGACAGCCCTTTATGGCTACACCTTC

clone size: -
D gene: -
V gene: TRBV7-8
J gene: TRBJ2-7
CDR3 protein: CASSLVQGPSYEQYF
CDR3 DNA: TGTGCCAGCAGCTTAGTTCAGGGGCCTTCCTACGAGCAGTACTTC

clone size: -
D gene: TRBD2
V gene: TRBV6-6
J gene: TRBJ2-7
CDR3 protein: CASSRGGPEQYF
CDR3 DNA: TGTGCCAGCAGTCGCGGGGGTCCCGAGCAGTACTTC

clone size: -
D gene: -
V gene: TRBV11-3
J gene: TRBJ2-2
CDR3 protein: CASSPPGANTGELFF
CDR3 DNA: TGTGCCAGCAGCCCACCGGGGGCGAACACCGGGGAGCTGTTTTTT

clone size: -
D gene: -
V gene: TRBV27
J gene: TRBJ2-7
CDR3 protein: CASRSNDRTVEYF
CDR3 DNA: TGTGCCAGCAGATCTAATGACAGGACGGTCGAGTACTTC

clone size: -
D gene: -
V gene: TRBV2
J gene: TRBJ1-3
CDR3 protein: CASSARQKISGNTIYF
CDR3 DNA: TGTGCCAGCAGTGCGCGGCAGAAGATCTCTGGAAACACCATATATTTT

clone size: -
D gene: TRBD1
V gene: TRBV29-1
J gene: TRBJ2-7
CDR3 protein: CSVVGGRGQGVPYEQYF
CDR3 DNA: TGCAGCGTTGTAGGTGGGCGGGGACAGGGGGTTCCCTACGAGCAGTACTTC

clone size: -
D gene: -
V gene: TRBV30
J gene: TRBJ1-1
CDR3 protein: CAHDSIMNTEAFF
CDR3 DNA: TGTGCCCACGACAGTATTATGAACACTGAAGCTTTCTTT

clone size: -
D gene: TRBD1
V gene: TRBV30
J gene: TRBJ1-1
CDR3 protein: CAWRGTRGPNTEAFF
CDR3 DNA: TGTGCCTGGAGGGGGACAAGGGGGCCCAACACTGAAGCTTTCTTT

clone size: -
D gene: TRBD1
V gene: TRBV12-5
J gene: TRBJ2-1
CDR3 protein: CASGTVMRDREGNEQFF
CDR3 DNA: TGTGCTAGTGGCACCGTAATGCGGGACAGGGAGGGGAATGAGCAGTTCTTC

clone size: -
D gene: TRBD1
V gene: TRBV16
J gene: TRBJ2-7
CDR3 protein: CASSLPDRGKQYF
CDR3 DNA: TGTGCCAGCAGCCTCCCCGACAGGGGGAAGCAGTACTTC

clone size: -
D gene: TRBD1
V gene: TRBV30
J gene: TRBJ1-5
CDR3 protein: CAWSSGGQPQHF
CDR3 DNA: TGTGCCTGGAGCTCAGGGGGACAGCCCCAGCATTTT

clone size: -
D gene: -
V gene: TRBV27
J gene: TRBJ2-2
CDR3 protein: CASSLGQMNTGELFF
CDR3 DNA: TGTGCCAGCAGTTTGGGTCAGATGAACACCGGGGAGCTGTTTTTT

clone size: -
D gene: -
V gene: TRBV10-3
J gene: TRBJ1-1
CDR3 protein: CAQSGAPGTEAFF
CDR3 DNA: TGTGCCCAGAGTGGGGCCCCAGGAACTGAAGCTTTCTTT

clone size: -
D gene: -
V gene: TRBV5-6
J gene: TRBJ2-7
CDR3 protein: CASSLGPTVPHEQYF
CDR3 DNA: TGTGCCAGCAGCTTGGGCCCGACAGTCCCCCACGAGCAGTACTTC

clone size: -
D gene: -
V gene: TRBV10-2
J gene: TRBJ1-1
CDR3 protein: CASSETPPGDSEAFF
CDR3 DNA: TGCGCCAGCAGTGAGACCCCCCCAGGGGACTCTGAAGCTTTCTTT

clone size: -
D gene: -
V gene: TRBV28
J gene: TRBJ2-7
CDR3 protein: CASSFWESRNEQYF
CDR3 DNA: TGTGCCAGCAGTTTTTGGGAATCACGGAACGAGCAGTACTTC

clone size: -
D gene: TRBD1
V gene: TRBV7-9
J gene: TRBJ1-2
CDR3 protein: CASSTRDRGLANYGYTF
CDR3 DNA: TGTGCCAGCAGCACCCGGGACAGGGGGTTAGCTAACTATGGCTACACCTTC

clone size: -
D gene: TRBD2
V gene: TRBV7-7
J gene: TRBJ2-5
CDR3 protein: CASSLAGLAEETQYF
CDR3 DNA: TGTGCCAGCAGCTTAGCGGGACTAGCGGAAGAGACCCAGTACTTC

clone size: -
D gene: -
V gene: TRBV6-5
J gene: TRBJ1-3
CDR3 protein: CASSKRGSGNTIYF
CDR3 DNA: TGTGCCAGCAGTAAGAGAGGCTCTGGAAACACCATATATTTT

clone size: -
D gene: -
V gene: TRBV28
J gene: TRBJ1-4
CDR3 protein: CASRRGGLNEKLFF
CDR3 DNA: TGTGCCAGCCGGCGGGGAGGTTTGAATGAAAAACTGTTTTTT

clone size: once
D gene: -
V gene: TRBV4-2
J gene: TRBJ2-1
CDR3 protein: CASSQGRVSYNEQFF
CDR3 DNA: TGTGCCAGCAGCCAAGGACGGGTCTCCTACAATGAGCAGTTCTTC

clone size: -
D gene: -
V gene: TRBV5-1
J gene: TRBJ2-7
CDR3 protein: CASSLERTPYEQYF
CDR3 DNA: TGCGCCAGCAGCTTGGAGAGGACACCCTACGAGCAGTACTTC

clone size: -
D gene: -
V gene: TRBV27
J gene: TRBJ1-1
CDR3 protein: CASNDRFDTEAFF
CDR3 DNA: TGTGCCAGCAACGACAGGTTTGACACTGAAGCTTTCTTT

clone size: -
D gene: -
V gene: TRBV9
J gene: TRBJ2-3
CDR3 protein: CASSVGGTDTQYF
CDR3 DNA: TGTGCCAGCAGCGTCGGTGGGACAGATACGCAGTATTTT

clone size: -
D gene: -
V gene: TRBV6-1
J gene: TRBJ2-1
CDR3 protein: CASSEGFSVGNEQFF
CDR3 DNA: TGTGCCAGCAGTGAAGGTTTTTCGGTGGGCAATGAGCAGTTCTTC

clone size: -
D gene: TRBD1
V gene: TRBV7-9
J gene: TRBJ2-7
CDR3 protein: CASSLLDREITYEQYF
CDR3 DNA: TGTGCCAGCAGCTTACTTGACAGGGAAATAACCTACGAGCAGTACTTC

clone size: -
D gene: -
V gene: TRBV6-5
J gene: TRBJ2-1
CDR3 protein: CASSPTEYNEQFF
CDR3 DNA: TGTGCCAGCAGCCCCACAGAGTACAATGAGCAGTTCTTC

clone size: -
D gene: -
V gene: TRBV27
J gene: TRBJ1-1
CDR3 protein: CASSLQTGNTEAFF
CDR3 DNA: TGTGCCAGCAGTTTGCAGACAGGGAACACTGAAGCTTTCTTT

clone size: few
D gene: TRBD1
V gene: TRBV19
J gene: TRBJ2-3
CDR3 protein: CASSGTGSGQYF
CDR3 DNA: TGTGCCAGTAGTGGGACAGGCTCAGGGCAGTATTTT

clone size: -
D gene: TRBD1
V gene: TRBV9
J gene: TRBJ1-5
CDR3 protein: CASSGTGAPRPQHF
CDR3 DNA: TGTGCCAGCAGCGGGACAGGGGCCCCTCGGCCCCAGCATTTT

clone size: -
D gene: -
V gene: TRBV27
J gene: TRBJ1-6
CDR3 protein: CASSLSESAAGQNSPLHF
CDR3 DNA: TGTGCCAGCAGTTTATCGGAGTCTGCAGCAGGGCAAAATTCACCCCTCCACTTT

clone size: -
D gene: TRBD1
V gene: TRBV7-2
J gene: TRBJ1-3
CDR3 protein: CASSAQPTGAGNTIYF
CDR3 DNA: TGTGCCAGCAGCGCACAACCGACAGGGGCTGGAAACACCATATATTTT

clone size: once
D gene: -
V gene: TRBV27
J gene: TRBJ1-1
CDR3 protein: CASYEQGLNTEAFF
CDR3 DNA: TGTGCCAGCTACGAACAGGGTCTGAACACTGAAGCTTTCTTT

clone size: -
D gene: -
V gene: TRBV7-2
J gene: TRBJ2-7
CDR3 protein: CASSLPLRAYEQYF
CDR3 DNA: TGTGCCAGCAGCCTACCCCTTAGAGCCTACGAGCAGTACTTC

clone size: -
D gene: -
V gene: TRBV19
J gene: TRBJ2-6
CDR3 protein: CASSQRQAGANVLTF
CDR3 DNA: TGTGCCAGTAGTCAAAGACAGGCTGGGGCCAACGTCCTGACTTTC

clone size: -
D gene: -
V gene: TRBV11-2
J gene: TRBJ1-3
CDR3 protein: CASSVGKSGNTIYF
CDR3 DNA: TGTGCCAGCAGTGTAGGGAAATCTGGAAACACCATATATTTT

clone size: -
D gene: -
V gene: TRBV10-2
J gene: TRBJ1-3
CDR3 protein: CASREQGSGNTIYF
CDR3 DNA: TGCGCCAGCAGAGAACAGGGATCCGGAAACACCATATATTTT

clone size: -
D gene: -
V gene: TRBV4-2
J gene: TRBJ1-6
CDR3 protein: CASSQADFLSPLHF
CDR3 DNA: TGTGCCAGCAGCCAAGCTGATTTTCTCTCACCCCTCCACTTT

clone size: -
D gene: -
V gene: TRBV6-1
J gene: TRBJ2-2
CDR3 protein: CASSEGLDTGELFF
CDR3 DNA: TGTGCCAGCAGTGAAGGGTTAGACACCGGGGAGCTGTTTTTT

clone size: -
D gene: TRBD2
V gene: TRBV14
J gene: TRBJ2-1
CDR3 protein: CASSQQQTSSPFF
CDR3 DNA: TGTGCCAGCAGCCAACAACAGACTAGCAGTCCGTTCTTC

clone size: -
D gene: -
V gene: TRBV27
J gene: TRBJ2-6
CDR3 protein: CASSLLVNPGANVLTF
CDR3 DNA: TGTGCCAGCAGTTTACTAGTGAACCCTGGGGCCAACGTCCTGACTTTC

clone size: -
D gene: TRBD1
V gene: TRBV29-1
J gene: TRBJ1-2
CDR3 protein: CSVSGQGAKGYTF
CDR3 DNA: TGCAGCGTTTCCGGACAGGGGGCGAAGGGCTACACCTTC